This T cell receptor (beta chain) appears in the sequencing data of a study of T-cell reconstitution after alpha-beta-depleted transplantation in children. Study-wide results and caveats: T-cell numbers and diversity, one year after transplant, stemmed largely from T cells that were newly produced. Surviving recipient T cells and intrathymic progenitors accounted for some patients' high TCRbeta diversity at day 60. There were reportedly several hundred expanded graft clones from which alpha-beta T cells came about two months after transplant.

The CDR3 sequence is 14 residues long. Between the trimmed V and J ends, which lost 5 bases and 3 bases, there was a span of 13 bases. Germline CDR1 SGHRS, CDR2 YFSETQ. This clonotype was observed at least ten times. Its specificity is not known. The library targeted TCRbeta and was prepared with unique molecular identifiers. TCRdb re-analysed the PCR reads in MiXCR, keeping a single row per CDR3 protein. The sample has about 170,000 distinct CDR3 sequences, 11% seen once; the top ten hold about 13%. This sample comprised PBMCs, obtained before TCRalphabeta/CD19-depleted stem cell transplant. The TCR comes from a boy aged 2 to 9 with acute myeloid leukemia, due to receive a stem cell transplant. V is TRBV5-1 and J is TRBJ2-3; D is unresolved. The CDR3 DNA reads TGCGCCAGCAGAAGAGCCGAAGTTACAGATACGCAGTATTTT. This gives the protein CASRRAEVTDTQYF.